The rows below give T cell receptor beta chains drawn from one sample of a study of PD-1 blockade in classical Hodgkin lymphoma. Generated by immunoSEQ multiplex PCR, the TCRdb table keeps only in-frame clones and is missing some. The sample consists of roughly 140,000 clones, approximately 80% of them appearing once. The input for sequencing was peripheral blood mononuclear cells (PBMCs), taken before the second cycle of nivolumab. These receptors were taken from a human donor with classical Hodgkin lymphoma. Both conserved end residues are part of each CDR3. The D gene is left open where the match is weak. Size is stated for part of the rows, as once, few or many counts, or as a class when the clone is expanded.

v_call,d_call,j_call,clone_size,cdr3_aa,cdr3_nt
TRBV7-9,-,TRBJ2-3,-,CASSSPGGHGTDTQYF,TGTGCCAGCAGCTCACCCGGGGGCCACGGCACAGATACGCAGTATTTT
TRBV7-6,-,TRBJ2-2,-,CASSFVTPGELFF,TGTGCCAGCAGCTTCGTGACCCCCGGGGAGCTGTTTTTT
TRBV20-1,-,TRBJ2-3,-,CSASVSSTQYF,TGCAGTGCTAGTGTTAGTTCCACTCAGTATTTT
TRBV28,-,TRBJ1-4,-,CASSLWDGKTNEKLFF,TGTGCCAGCAGTTTATGGGACGGAAAAACTAATGAAAAACTGTTTTTT
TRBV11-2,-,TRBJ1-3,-,CASSVRGSGNTIYF,TGTGCCAGCAGCGTCAGGGGTTCTGGAAACACCATATATTTT
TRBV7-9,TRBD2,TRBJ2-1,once,CASSLELARNEQFF,TGTGCCAGCAGCTTAGAACTAGCGCGTAATGAGCAGTTCTTC
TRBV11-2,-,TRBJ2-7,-,CASSLGVGLAGEQYF,TGTGCCAGCAGCTTAGGTGTTGGGCTAGCCGGTGAGCAGTACTTC
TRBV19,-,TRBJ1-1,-,CASSINWGGWNTEAFF,TGTGCCAGTAGTATAAATTGGGGGGGCTGGAACACTGAAGCTTTCTTT
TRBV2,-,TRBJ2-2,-,CASSDYKNTGELFF,TGTGCCAGCAGTGACTATAAGAACACCGGGGAGCTGTTTTTT
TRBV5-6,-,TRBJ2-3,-,CASSLVGSGATDTQYF,TGTGCCAGCAGCTTGGTAGGCTCCGGGGCCACAGATACGCAGTATTTT
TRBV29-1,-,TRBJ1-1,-,CSVGKGTNTEAFF,TGCAGCGTGGGCAAAGGGACAAACACTGAAGCTTTCTTT
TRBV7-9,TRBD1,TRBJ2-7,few,CASSPNRGHEQYF,TGTGCCAGCAGCCCCAACAGGGGGCACGAGCAGTACTTC
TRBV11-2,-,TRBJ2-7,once,CASSADSWGFEQYF,TGTGCCAGCAGCGCCGATTCGTGGGGTTTCGAGCAGTACTTC
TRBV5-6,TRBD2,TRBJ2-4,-,CASSLTSGGAVRKNIQYF,TGTGCCAGCAGCTTGACTAGCGGGGGGGCTGTGAGGAAAAACATTCAGTACTTC
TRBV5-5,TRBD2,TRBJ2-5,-,CASSLVGTTQETQYF,TGTGCCAGCAGCTTGGTAGGGACTACCCAAGAGACCCAGTACTTC
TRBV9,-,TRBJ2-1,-,CASSVQGGPYNEQFF,TGTGCCAGCAGCGTTCAGGGGGGGCCCTACAATGAGCAGTTCTTC
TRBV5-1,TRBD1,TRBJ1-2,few,CASSLGGQGMYGYTF,TGCGCCAGCAGCTTGGGAGGACAGGGGATGTATGGCTACACCTTC
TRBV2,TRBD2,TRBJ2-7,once,CASSDRAVFSGKYEQYF,TGTGCCAGCAGTGACAGGGCGGTCTTTAGCGGGAAGTACGAGCAGTACTTC
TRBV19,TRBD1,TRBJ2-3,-,CASSRTGGTDTQYF,TGTGCCAGTAGTAGGACAGGGGGCACAGATACGCAGTATTTT
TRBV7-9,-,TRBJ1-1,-,CASSPPGRVEAFF,TGTGCCAGCAGCCCCCCCGGACGGGTTGAAGCTTTCTTT
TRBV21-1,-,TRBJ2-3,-,CASSDQPRRGSPGTQYF,TGTGCCAGCAGCGACCAACCGCGGCGCGGGAGTCCTGGTACGCAGTATTTT
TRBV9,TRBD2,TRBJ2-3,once,CASSVGGSRGTDTQYF,TGTGCCAGCAGCGTCGGCGGGAGTCGCGGCACAGATACGCAGTATTTT
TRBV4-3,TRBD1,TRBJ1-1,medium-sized,CASSQDGQGGDTEAFF,TGCGCCAGCAGCCAAGATGGACAGGGTGGGGACACTGAAGCTTTCTTT
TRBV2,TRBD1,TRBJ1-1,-,CASSYDRVDTEAFF,TGTGCCAGCAGTTACGACAGGGTGGACACTGAAGCTTTCTTT
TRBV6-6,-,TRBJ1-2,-,CASRHPQGINYGYTF,TGTGCCAGCAGGCACCCCCAGGGGATTAACTATGGCTACACCTTC
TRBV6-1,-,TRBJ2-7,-,CASYRTANTYEQYF,TGTGCCAGCTACAGGACAGCTAATACCTACGAGCAGTACTTC
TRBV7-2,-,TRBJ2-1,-,CATFSYNEQFF,TGTGCCACCTTCTCCTACAATGAGCAGTTCTTC
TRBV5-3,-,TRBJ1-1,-,CASSFGAGYTEAFF,TGTGCCAGCAGCTTCGGGGCAGGGTACACTGAAGCTTTCTTT